This TCR beta chain was observed in a study of cytomegalovirus exposure and HLA in healthy donors. Broader study findings: Because they were indistinguishable, some V segments, including TRBV6-2 and TRBV6-3, were excluded. While the bulk of TCR sequences proved rare, some public TCRs turned up in many donors. Later, an analysis showed that TCR beta chains associated with HLA were more clonally expanded than others that were equally common.

Germline assignment: CDR1 SGHVS and CDR2 FQNEAQ. The CDR3 runs to 17 residues. J lost 4 bases, V lost 4 bases, and 13 bases had no gene match. It was with 60 Vbeta and 13 Jbeta primers that the PCR ran. The protocol was immunoSEQ multiplex PCR, while the TCRdb copy is restricted to in-frame clones and leaves out a portion. Found here are about 100,000 clones, about 76% of them singletons; the top ten hold about 6.6%. As to this clone: Its matching antigen is unknown.

Unrecorded immune exposures were likely, despite nominal health at sampling. This receptor was identified in a man aged 35 to 55 in good health and CMV-seropositive. This sequence joins TRBV7-8 and TRBJ1-1; 9 bases match TRBD1. Sample: PBMCs. The CDR3 reads CASSSHLWDRATTEAFF. The DNA for the CDR3 is TGTGCCAGCAGCTCGCATTTATGGGACAGGGCTACCACTGAAGCTTTCTTT.